The TCR beta chain described here comes from a study of human T cells and chemical hapten exposure. At the level of the study: Diphenylcyclopropenone was applied weekly to patients' scalps across the roughly 25-week study.

Time point reported: pre-sensitization, week 0. Treatment reported: therapeutic diphenylcyclopropenone sensitization with weekly scalp DPC. Germline V gene sequence: CDR1 LNHNV, CDR2 YYDKDF (reference sequence). This CDR3 is 12 amino acids long. V was clipped by 1 base and J by 7 bases, with 5 bases between them. In its sample, this clonotype was seen a few times. No antigen is known for it. Individual cDNA molecules had unique molecular identifiers attached to them by the library. MiXCR, applied by TCRdb to the RACE reads, yields one record per CDR3 protein. This sample yields 200,000 to 300,000 distinct CDR3 sequences, of which approximately 8.6% are seen a single time; 2% to 2.5% belongs to the top ten. Study conclusions and caveats: TCRs whose frequency exceeded 1 in 1000 remained the same following DPC sensitization.

Sequencing used whole blood, obtained in connection with sensitization to the hapten diphenylcyclopropenone (DPC). This sequence originates from a woman between 40 and 55 years old with alopecia areata. Some clones in this sample may be carry-over from other donors' samples. The chain recombines TRBV15 with TRBJ1-5; D gene uncertain. Written as DNA, the CDR3 is TGTGCCACCAGCAGAGTGGGACAGCCCCAGCATTTT. The encoded protein is CATSRVGQPQHF. Full variable domain (rest looked up from reference TRBV15 and TRBJ1-5): DAMVIQNPRYQVTQFGKPVTLSCSQTLNHNVMYWYQQKSSQAPKLLFHYYDKDFNNEADTPDNFQSRRPNTSFCFLDIRSPGLGDTAMYLCATSRVGQPQHFGDGTRLSIL.